The T cell receptor (beta chain) described here comes from a study of shared clonotypes between healthy human individuals. Study-level points and caveats: Several donors showed sharing of about 4.8% of naive CD4 clonotypes. Researchers sampled only blood; tissue repertoires likely differ.

Donors were Caucasian adults residing in Nashville, Tennessee, USA. Clones were read by immunoSEQ multiplex PCR, and TCRdb kept only the in-frame ones, dropping some. The table lists around 600,000 clones, about 96% of them singletons, with around 0.057% in the top ten. The V and J ends lost 0 bases and 8 bases respectively, with 10 bases between them. CDR3 length equals 14 residues. Germline V gene sequence: CDR1 SGHVS, CDR2 FNYEAQ. Notes on this clone: The antigen is undetermined.

Sequenced input: naive CD4+ T cells sorted from blood. Specified subset: CD45RA+ positively selected. The genes are TRBV7-6 and TRBJ2-2; no clear D gene. The TCR was taken from a woman aged 25-40 years in good health. CDR3 in DNA: TGTGCCAGCAGCTTAGCCACTGCGGAGGGGGAGCTGTTTTTT. Translated, it gives CASSLATAEGELFF.